Below, 25 T cell receptor beta chains from the same sample are listed, as sequenced in a study of post-analysis software for immune sequencing data. Findings and caveats of the study: A few TRBV segments were significantly more frequent in patients than in controls. TRBV5-6, TRBV5-1 and TRBV20-1 were among these segments.

No antigen is known for these receptors. Unique molecular identifiers were present in the TCR beta cDNA libraries. In TCRdb, the PCR reads were re-called with MiXCR into one record per CDR3 protein. The table includes approximately 440,000 distinct CDR3 sequences, roughly 46% detected once. The sample was blood. The receptors come from a girl under 18 with multiple sclerosis.

The chain combines TRBV20-1 with TRBJ2-7; D is possibly TRBD2 (7 bases). V was cut by 6 bases and J by 2 bases, with 23 bases left in between. This CDR3 contains 16 residues. Germline CDR1 is DFQATT and CDR2 is SNEGSKA (reference sequence). The CDR3 here is CSALNLQGTKTYEQYF. The CDR3 DNA reads TGCAGTGCCCTAAATCTCCAGGGGACTAAAACCTACGAGCAGTACTTC.

The table lists this clonotype with a count of one. J is TRBJ2-3 and V is TRBV20-1; 8 bases are shared with TRBD1. The length of the CDR3 is 13 residues. CDR1 and CDR2 (germline): DFQATT, SNEGSKA (reference sequence). V gave up 5 bases and J gave up 2 bases; unmatched junction bases: 3. Written as DNA, the CDR3 is TGCAGTGCTTGGGACAGGTACACAGATACGCAGTATTTT. This codes for CSAWDRYTDTQYF.

Of note for this clonotype: A much bigger clone sits one base away, suggesting this may be a read error. The gene calls are TRBV29-1 and TRBJ2-7; 11 bases agree with TRBD1. Germline CDR1 SQVTM, CDR2 ANQGSEA. The V and J ends lost 4 bases and 4 bases, in that order; junction bases with no gene match: 9. The CDR3 is 15 amino acids. This CDR3 reads CSVVGGTGGWYEQYF. Here the CDR3 DNA reads TGCAGCGTTGTTGGTGGGACAGGGGGTTGGTACGAGCAGTACTTC.

V is TRBV27 and J is TRBJ2-1; 9 nucleotides line up with TRBD2. This CDR3 is built from 16 residues. The ends lost 8 bases at V and 3 bases at J; junction bases unmatched: 11. Germline loops: CDR1 MNHEY, CDR2 SMNVEV (reference sequence). The CDR3 here is CASRGASGTIYNEQFF. The CDR3 bases are TGTGCCAGCCGCGGGGCTAGCGGGACCATCTACAATGAGCAGTTCTTC.

V usage is TRBV7-9 and J usage is TRBJ1-4; D remains unclear. Trimming removed 5 bases at V and 6 bases at J, with 16 bases between. The CDR3 sequence is 15 residues long. Germline V gene sequence: CDR1 SEHNR, CDR2 FQNEAQ (reference sequence). The CDR3 DNA sequence: TGTGCCAGCAGCCCCGTTACGTTCCCCCATGAAAAACTGTTTTTT. It specifies CASSPVTFPHEKLFF.

There are a few counts of this clonotype. The rearrangement links TRBV5-1 to TRBJ2-7, with 7 bases matching TRBD1. V shed 3 bases, J shed 3 bases, and the junction held 6 bases outside the gene matches. This CDR3 is 14 amino acids long. CDR1 is SGHRS and CDR2 is YFSETQ in the germline V gene. The CDR3 DNA reads as TGCGCCAGCAGCTACGGTACAGGGGTCTACGAGCAGTACTTC. It translates to CASSYGTGVYEQYF.

In its sample, this clonotype was seen a few times. This chain connects TRBV2 to TRBJ2-1; 8 bases map to TRBD2. Germline CDR1 is SNHLY and CDR2 is FYNNEI. The CDR3 loop spans 16 amino acids. Germline trimming cut 5 bases from V and 6 bases from J; bases unmatched to any gene: 12. CDR3: CASSIGGGESSNEQFF. In DNA, the CDR3 is TGTGCCAGCAGTATCGGGGGGGGAGAGAGTTCCAATGAGCAGTTCTTC.

The gene calls are TRBV20-1 and TRBJ2-3; 11 bases are shared with TRBD2. The trim removed 8 bases at V and 4 bases at J, leaving 8 bases unmatched. This CDR3 is built from 14 residues. Germline CDR1 reads DFQATT; CDR2 reads SNEGSKA (reference sequence). Here the CDR3 reads CSQGLAGPSDTQYF. The CDR3 coding sequence is TGCAGTCAAGGACTAGCGGGCCCCTCAGATACGCAGTATTTT.

This clonotype turned up a few times. The chain combines TRBV20-1 with TRBJ2-3; D is ambiguous. The CDR3 runs to 15 residues. CDR1 and CDR2 from the germline V gene are DFQATT and SNEGSKA (reference sequence). Trimming stripped 1 base from V and 1 base from J, with 12 bases between. CDR3 loop: CSARVGSTGTDTQYF. CDR3 nucleotide sequence: TGCAGTGCTAGAGTGGGGTCGACGGGCACAGATACGCAGTATTTT.

Concerning this clonotype: Possible read error: a much larger clone is one base away. This chain connects TRBV20-1 to TRBJ2-7, with D uncertain. The CDR3 extends over 11 amino acids. V lost 3 bases to trimming and J lost 7 bases, with 10 bases between them. Germline values: CDR1 DFQATT, CDR2 SNEGSKA (reference sequence). The CDR3 spells CSASPSNEQYF. In nucleotides, the CDR3 is TGCAGTGCTAGTCCCAGCAATGAGCAGTACTTC.

This clonotype was picked up one time. The chain has TRBV20-1 and TRBJ1-1; perhaps TRBD1 as D (6 bases). V lost 5 bases to trimming and J lost 1 base, with 11 bases between them. The CDR3 covers 13 residues. Germline-derived CDR1 and CDR2 are DFQATT and SNEGSKA (reference sequence). CDR3 bases: TGCAGTGCTGTCCGGGGGCCGAACACTGAAGCTTTCTTT. The encoded protein is CSAVRGPNTEAFF.

This rearrangement joins TRBV27 to TRBJ2-7, with D perhaps matching TRBD2 (6 bases). Trimming left V 5 bases short and J 3 bases short, with 14 bases between. The CDR3 is 14 amino acids. Germline lookup yields CDR1 MNHEY and CDR2 SMNVEV (reference sequence). The CDR3 DNA follows: TGTGCCAGCAGTCACCCAGCCGGGGGCTACGAGCAGTACTTC. It yields the protein CASSHPAGGYEQYF.

This rearrangement joins TRBV7-2 to TRBJ2-5; no clear D. The CDR3 totals 13 residues. Germline V gene data show CDR1 as SGHTA and CDR2 as FQGNSA. The V gene lost 7 bases and the J gene lost 5 bases, with 14 bases spanning the gap. CDR3 nucleotide sequence: TGTGCCAGCAACCAGGATCTCGGGGAGACCCAGTACTTC. Residues: CASNQDLGETQYF.

This chain connects TRBV9 to TRBJ2-1, with 9 bases aligning to TRBD2. Germline V gene lookup returns CDR1 SGDLS and CDR2 YYNGEE. The V gene end was trimmed by 4 bases and the J gene end by 5 bases; junction bases not matched to a gene: 7. The length of the CDR3 is 15 residues. The CDR3 DNA is TGTGCCAGCAGCCCCGGGACTAGCTACGACAATGAGCAGTTCTTC. The encoded protein is CASSPGTSYDNEQFF.

The table lists this clonotype with a few counts. The V call is TRBV6-5, the J call TRBJ2-7; 10 bases are shared with TRBD1. Per germline, CDR1 MNHEY and CDR2 SVGAGI. V trimming: 6 bases; J trimming: 3 bases; junction bases outside the gene matches: 8. The CDR3 has 15 amino acids. CDR3 region: CASRFRDRGLYEQYF. CDR3 DNA sequence: TGTGCCAGCAGATTCCGGGACAGGGGCCTCTACGAGCAGTACTTC.

A remark on this clonotype: At one of its ends the junction is not consistent with the germline gene, which may arise from a read error. V usage is TRBV7-2 and J usage is TRBJ2-5; 8 bases align to TRBD2. With the DNA end fitting TRBJ2-7 better, the J assignment may be wrong. The CDR3 runs to 15 residues. Germline CDR1 is SGHTA and CDR2 is FQGNSA. The CDR3 sequence is CGSSLVGSGIYEQYF. CDR3 bases: TGTGGCAGCAGCTTAGTAGGTAGCGGGATCTACGAGCAGTACTTC.

The DNA of the CDR3 is TGCGCCAGCAGCTACGGTCAACCGTACAATGAGCAGTTCTTC. This gives the protein CASSYGQPYNEQFF. The V call is TRBV5-1, the J call TRBJ2-1; D not resolved. The CDR3 covers 14 residues. The germline V gene has CDR1 SGHRS and CDR2 YFSETQ. V lost 3 bases, J lost 4 bases, and 11 bases lay in between.

The chain recombines TRBV6-2 or TRBV6-3 with TRBJ2-1; 8 bases are shared with TRBD2. J lost 8 bases, V lost 2 bases, and 8 bases had no gene match. Germline CDR1 is MNHEY and CDR2 is SVGEGT. CDR3 size: 15 residues. CDR3 loop: CASSYPGTSIHEQFF. The DNA for the CDR3 is TGTGCCAGCAGTTACCCCGGGACTAGTATCCATGAGCAGTTCTTC.

This clonotype showed up just a few times. The chain's CDR3 is CASSGLGNGEQFF. The CDR3 coding sequence is TGTGCCAGCAGTGGACTAGGGAACGGTGAGCAGTTCTTC. The gene calls are TRBV28 and TRBJ2-1; 7 bases line up with TRBD2. Germline assignment: CDR1 MDHEN and CDR2 SYDVKM. The V and J ends lost 5 bases and 9 bases, in that order; junction bases with no gene match: 7. This CDR3 has 13 amino acids.

The rearrangement links TRBV6-1 to TRBJ2-3, with 12 bases matching TRBD2. CDR1 and CDR2 (germline): MNHNS, SASEGT. CDR3 length: 15 residues. The trim removed 7 bases at V and 0 bases at J, leaving 2 bases unmatched. CDR3: CASTTSGGSTDTQYF. The CDR3 coding sequence is TGTGCCAGCACAACTAGCGGGGGGAGCACAGATACGCAGTATTTT.

A remark on this clonotype: One end of the junction fails to match germline, which may point to a read error. The chain combines TRBV14 with TRBJ1-4; unclear D gene. Germline CDR1 is SGHDN and CDR2 is FVKESK. The CDR3 loop spans 15 amino acids. Written as DNA, the CDR3 is TGTGCCAGCAGCCAAGATAGCGCAACTAACGAAAAACTGTTTTTT. This sequence encodes CASSQDSATNEKLFF.

The gene calls are TRBV5-5 and TRBJ2-2, with 8 bases that match TRBD1. The CDR3 totals 15 residues. Germline V gives CDR1 SGHKS, CDR2 YYEKEE (reference sequence). Trimming took 9 bases from V and 5 from J; bases not matched to a gene: 12. The CDR3 sequence: CATRGQGLVTGELFF. The CDR3 DNA reads as TGTGCCACCCGCGGACAGGGACTTGTTACCGGGGAGCTGTTTTTT.

In its sample, this clonotype was seen a few times. This chain joins TRBV12-3 or TRBV12-4 and TRBJ2-7, with 13 bases matching TRBD2. The CDR3 has 16 amino acids. Trimming took 5 bases from V and 2 from J; bases not matched to a gene: 6. The CDR3 reads CASSTTSGRAPYEQYF. In DNA form, the CDR3 reads TGTGCCAGCAGTACAACTAGCGGGAGGGCCCCCTACGAGCAGTACTTC.

This chain connects TRBV3-1 to TRBJ2-3, with D perhaps assigned TRBD1 or TRBD2 (7 bases each). Germline loops: CDR1 LGHDT, CDR2 YNNKEL (reference sequence). V dropped 4 bases and J dropped 0 bases, with 14 bases sitting between them. This CDR3 contains 16 residues. The CDR3 coding sequence is TGTGCCAGCAGCCTCAGGGGGGGCGGGAGCACAGATACGCAGTATTTT. Protein sequence: CASSLRGGGSTDTQYF.

The chain is built from TRBV6-5 and TRBJ2-5; TRBD1 matches 8 bases. Germline CDR1 MNHEY, CDR2 SVGAGI. V was pared by 6 bases and J by 4 bases, with 7 bases of the junction left unmatched. This CDR3 is built from 14 residues. The CDR3 sequence: CASRRTGTSETQYF. The CDR3 DNA reads as TGTGCCAGCAGACGGACAGGGACGTCAGAGACCCAGTACTTC.